The source of this T cell receptor beta chain is a study of blood T cell repertoires in COVID-19. In the study overall: Specimens from acute and convalescent COVID-19 originated in the United States, Italy and Spain.

Two negative PCRs, clearance, or symptom resolution had been documented for recovered Cohort 3 donors. The CDR3 runs 16 residues. Germline V lookup: CDR1 MNHNS, CDR2 SASEGT. V was clipped by 0 bases and J by 7 bases, with 13 bases between them. This clone was detected only a few times. Assay: immunoSEQ multiplex PCR; the TCRdb copy retains only in-frame clones and omits some. The table has some 300,000 clones, roughly 87% seen once; the top ten hold roughly 1%. The sample comprised PBMCs or T cells enriched from blood (not recorded which). The chain is built from TRBV6-1 and TRBJ1-6; a weak D match, TRBD1 (5 bases). The source of this sequence is a woman younger than 45 who had recovered from COVID-19. The CDR3 is CASSEALGQSNSPLHF. In DNA form, the CDR3 reads TGTGCCAGCAGTGAAGCGCTGGGGCAGTCAAATTCACCCCTCCACTTT.